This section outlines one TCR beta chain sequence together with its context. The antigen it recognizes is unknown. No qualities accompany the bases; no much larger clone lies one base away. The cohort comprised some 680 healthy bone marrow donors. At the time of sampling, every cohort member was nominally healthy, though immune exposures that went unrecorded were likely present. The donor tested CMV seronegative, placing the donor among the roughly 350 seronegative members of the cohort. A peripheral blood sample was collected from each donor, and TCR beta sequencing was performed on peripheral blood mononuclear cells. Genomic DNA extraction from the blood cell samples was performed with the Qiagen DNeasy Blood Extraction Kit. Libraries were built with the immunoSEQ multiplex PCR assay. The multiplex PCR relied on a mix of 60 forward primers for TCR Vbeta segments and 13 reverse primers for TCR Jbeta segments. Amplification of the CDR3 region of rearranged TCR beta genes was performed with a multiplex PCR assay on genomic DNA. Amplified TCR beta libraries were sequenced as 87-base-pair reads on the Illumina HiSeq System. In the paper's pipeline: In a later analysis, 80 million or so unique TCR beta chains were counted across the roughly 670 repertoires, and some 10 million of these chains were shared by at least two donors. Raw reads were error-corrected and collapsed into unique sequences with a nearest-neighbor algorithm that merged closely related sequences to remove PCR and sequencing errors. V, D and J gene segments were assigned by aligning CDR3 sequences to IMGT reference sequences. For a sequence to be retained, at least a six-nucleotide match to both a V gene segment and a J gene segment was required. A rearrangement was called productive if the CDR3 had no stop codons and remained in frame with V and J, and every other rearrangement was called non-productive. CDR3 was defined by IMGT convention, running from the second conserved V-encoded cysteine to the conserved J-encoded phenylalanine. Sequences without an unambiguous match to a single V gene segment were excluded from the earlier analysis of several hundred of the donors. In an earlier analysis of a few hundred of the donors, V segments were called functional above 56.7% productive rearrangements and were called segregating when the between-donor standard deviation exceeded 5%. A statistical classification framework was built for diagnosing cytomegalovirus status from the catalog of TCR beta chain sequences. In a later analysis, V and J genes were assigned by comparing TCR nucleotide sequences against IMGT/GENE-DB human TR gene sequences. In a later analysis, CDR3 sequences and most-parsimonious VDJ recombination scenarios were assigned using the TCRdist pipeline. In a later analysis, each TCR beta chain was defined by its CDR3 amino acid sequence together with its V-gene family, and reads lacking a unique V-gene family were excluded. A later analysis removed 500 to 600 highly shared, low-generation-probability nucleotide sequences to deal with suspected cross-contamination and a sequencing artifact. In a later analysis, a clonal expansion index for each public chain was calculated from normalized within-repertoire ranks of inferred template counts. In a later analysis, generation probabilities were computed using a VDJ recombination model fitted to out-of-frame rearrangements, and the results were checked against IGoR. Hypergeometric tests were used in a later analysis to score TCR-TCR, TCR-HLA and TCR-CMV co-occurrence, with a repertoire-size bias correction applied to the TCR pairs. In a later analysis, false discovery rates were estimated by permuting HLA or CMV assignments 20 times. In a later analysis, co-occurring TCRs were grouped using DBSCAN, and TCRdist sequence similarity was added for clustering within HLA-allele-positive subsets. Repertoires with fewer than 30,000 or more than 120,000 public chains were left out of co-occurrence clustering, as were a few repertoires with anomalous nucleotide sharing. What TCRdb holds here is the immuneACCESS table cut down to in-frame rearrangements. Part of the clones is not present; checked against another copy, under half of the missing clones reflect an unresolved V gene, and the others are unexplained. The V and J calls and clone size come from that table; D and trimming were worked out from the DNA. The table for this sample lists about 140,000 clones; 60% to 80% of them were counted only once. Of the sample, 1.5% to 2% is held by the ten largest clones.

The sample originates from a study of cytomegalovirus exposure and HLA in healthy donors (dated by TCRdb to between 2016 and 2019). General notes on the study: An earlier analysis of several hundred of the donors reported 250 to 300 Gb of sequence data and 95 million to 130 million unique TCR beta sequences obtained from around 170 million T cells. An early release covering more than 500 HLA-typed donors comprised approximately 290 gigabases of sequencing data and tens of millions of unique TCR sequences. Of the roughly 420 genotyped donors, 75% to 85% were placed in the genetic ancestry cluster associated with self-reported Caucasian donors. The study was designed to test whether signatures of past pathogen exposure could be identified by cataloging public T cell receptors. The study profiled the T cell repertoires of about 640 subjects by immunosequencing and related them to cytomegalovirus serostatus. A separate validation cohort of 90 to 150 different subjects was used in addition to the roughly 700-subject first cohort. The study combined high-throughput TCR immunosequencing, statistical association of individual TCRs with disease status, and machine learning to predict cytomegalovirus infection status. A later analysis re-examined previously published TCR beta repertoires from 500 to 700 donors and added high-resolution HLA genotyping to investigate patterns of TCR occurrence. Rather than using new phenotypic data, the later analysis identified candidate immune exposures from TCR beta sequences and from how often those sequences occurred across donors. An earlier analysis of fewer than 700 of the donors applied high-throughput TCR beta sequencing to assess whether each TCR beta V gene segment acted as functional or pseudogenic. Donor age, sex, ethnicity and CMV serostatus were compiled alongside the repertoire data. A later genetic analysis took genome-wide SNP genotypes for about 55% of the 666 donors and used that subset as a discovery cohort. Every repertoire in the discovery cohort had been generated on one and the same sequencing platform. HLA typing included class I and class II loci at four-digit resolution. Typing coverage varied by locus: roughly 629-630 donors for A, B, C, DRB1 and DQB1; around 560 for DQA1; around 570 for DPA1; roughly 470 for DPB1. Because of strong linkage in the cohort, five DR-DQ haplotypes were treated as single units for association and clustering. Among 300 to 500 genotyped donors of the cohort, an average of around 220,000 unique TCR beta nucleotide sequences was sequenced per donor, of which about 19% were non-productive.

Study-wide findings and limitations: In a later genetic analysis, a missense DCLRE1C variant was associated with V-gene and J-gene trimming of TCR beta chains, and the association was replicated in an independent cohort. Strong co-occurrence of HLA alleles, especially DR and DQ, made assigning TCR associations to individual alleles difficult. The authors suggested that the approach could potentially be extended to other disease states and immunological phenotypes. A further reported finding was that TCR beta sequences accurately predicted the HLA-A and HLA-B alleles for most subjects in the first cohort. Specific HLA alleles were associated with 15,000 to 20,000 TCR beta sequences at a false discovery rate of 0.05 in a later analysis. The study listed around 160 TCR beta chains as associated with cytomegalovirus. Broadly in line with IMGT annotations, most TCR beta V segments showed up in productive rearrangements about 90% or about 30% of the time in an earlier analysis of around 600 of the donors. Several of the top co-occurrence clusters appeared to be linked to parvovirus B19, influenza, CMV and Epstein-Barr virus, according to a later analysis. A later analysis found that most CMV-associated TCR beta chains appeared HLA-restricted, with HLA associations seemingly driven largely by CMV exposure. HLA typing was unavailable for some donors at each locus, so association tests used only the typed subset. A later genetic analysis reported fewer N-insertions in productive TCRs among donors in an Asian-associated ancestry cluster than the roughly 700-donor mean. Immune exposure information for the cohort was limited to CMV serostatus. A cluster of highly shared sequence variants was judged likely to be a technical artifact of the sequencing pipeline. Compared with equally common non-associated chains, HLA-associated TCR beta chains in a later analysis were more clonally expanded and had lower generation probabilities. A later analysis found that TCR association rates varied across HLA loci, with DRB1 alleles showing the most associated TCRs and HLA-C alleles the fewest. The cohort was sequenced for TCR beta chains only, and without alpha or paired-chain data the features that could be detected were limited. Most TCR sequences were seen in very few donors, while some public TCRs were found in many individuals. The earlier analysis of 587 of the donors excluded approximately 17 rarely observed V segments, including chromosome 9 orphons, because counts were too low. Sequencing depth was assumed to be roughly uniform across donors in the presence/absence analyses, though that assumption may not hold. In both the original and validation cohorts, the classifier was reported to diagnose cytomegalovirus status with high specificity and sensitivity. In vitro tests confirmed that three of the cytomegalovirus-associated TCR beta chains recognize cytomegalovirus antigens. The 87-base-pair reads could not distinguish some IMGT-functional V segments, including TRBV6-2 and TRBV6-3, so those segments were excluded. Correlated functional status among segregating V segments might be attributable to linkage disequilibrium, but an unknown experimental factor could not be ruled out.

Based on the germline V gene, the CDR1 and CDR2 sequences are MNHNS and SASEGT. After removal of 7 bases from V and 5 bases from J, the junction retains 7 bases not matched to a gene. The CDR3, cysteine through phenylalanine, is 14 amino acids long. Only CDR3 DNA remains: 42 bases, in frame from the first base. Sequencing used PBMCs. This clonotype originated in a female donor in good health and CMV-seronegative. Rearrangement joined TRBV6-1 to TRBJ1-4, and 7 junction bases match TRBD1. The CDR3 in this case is CASKRTGSNEKLFF. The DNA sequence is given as TGTGCCAGCAAAAGGACAGGTTCCAATGAAAAACTGTTTTTT.